Each of the 23 T cell receptor beta chains below was sequenced from the same sample in a study of blood T cells in healthy people across ages. With a J-beta primer mix and a sample-barcoded 5' primer, a second PCR ran roughly 7 to 11 cycles. TCRdb used MiXCR to reprocess the 5' RACE reads, holding one entry per CDR3 protein. The sample includes about 1.4 million distinct CDR3 sequences, around 59% of them seen just once. The sample taken for sequencing was blood. These TCRs come from a man between 18 and 35 years old in good health.

CDR3 sequence reads: CASGLVPAGELFF. DNA for the CDR3: TGTGCTAGTGGTTTGGTACCGGCCGGGGAGCTGTTTTTT. The rearrangement joins TRBV12-5 to TRBJ2-2; no definite D call. Germline V gene sequence: CDR1 LGHNT, CDR2 FRNRAP. Trimming removed 0 bases at V and 6 bases at J, with 5 bases between. This CDR3 spans 13 amino acids.

This clonotype was observed a handful of times. CDR3 protein: CAISPLRTDTQYF. The CDR3 DNA reads as TGTGCCATCAGTCCACTTAGGACAGATACGCAGTATTTT. This chain links TRBV10-3 with TRBJ2-3; D is unclear. Germline V CDR1 and CDR2: ENHRY, SYGVKD. Trimming took 5 bases from V and 3 from J, leaving 9 bases between them. This CDR3 is built from 13 residues.

The table lists this clonotype with a few counts. V is TRBV27 and J is TRBJ2-7; no firm D call. TRBJ2-5 matches the DNA end more closely, so the J call is doubtful. Germline values: CDR1 MNHEY, CDR2 SMNVEV (reference sequence). The CDR3 totals 14 residues. CDR3 coding DNA: TGTGCCAGCAGTTTATCGTTAACTAAGGGGACCCAGTACTTC. Translating gives CASSLSLTKGTQYF.

This rearrangement joins TRBV5-6 to TRBJ2-1; D is possibly TRBD1 (8 bases). V dropped 4 bases and J dropped 2 bases, with 25 bases sitting between them. CDR3 length: 19 amino acids. The V gene's germline CDR1 is SGHDT and CDR2 YYEEEE. The CDR3 loop reads CASSPGTGPAAGAYNEQFF. CDR3 in DNA: TGTGCCAGCAGCCCGGGGACAGGTCCCGCCGCGGGAGCCTACAATGAGCAGTTCTTC.

In its sample, this clonotype was seen a few times. The chain combines TRBV30 with TRBJ2-7; D is undetermined. This CDR3 has 12 amino acids. The V and J ends lost 6 bases and 4 bases respectively, with 13 bases between them. In germline, CDR1 is GTSNPN, CDR2 SVGIG (reference sequence). The CDR3 here is CACERLGYEQYF. The CDR3 DNA is TGTGCCTGCGAACGTTTAGGGTACGAGCAGTACTTC.

This chain uses TRBV7-9 with TRBJ2-5, with a possible D match to TRBD1 (6 bases). The V end was cut by 5 bases, the J end by 10 bases, with 17 bases between. This CDR3 spans 13 amino acids. Per germline, CDR1 SEHNR and CDR2 FQNEAQ (reference sequence). CDR3 in DNA: TGTGCCAGCAGCAGGGGGACCTCTTGGGACCAGTACTTC. Translation: CASSRGTSWDQYF.

This chain uses TRBV20-1 with TRBJ2-4, with D possibly being TRBD2 (5 bases). V was cut by 0 bases and J by 2 bases, with 11 bases left in between. Germline V gene lookup returns CDR1 DFQATT and CDR2 SNEGSKA (reference sequence). CDR3 length: 15 residues. The CDR3 sequence: CSARDISGSKNIQYF. The CDR3 bases are TGCAGTGCTAGAGATATTTCGGGGTCCAAAAACATTCAGTACTTC.

This clonotype was picked up a small number of times. The chain employs TRBV7-9 and TRBJ2-1; no definite D call. Germline V lookup: CDR1 SEHNR, CDR2 FQNEAQ (reference sequence). Between the trimmed V and J ends, which lost 2 bases and 5 bases, there was a span of 16 bases. The CDR3 sequence is 16 residues long. The CDR3 DNA follows: TGTGCCAGCAGCTTATTCCACGGACGAGCCCACAATGAGCAGTTCTTC. Translation gives CASSLFHGRAHNEQFF.

This clonotype was observed many times. This chain joins TRBV20-1 and TRBJ2-7; D may be TRBD1 or TRBD2 (5 bases each). The CDR3 sequence is 14 residues long. Between the trimmed V and J ends, which lost 5 bases and 2 bases, there was a span of 16 bases. Germline values: CDR1 DFQATT, CDR2 SNEGSKA (reference sequence). CDR3 sequence: CSALEPGPPYEQYF. In nucleotides, the CDR3 is TGCAGTGCTCTAGAACCGGGGCCTCCCTACGAGCAGTACTTC.

The chain is built from TRBV18 and TRBJ1-5; possible D gene TRBD1, 5 bases. The CDR3 is made up of 17 amino acids. CDR1 KGHSH and CDR2 LQKENI come from the germline V gene. Trimming pared 2 bases from V and 2 bases from J, leaving 16 bases between. As DNA, the CDR3 is TGTGCCAGCTCACCATCCAGGGCGGGATACGGCAATCAGCCCCAGCATTTT. It yields the protein CASSPSRAGYGNQPQHF.

The chain carries TRBV7-9 and TRBJ1-1, with D maybe TRBD1 (5 bases). The CDR3 is 15 residues long. V gave up 5 bases and J gave up 2 bases, with 15 bases separating them. Germline V lookup: CDR1 SEHNR, CDR2 FQNEAQ (reference sequence). CDR3 region: CASSASGTGNTEAFF. CDR3 DNA: TGTGCCAGCAGCGCCTCTGGGACGGGAAACACTGAAGCTTTCTTT.

The V call is TRBV14, the J call TRBJ1-2; 7 nucleotides align to TRBD1. With V trimmed by 1 base and J by 6 bases, 8 bases remained unmatched. Looked up from germline, CDR1 is SGHDN and CDR2 is FVKESK. The CDR3 covers 15 residues. The CDR3 coding sequence is TGTGCCAGCAGCCAAGTAGCCCCGGACAGGAATGGCTACACCTTC. Translation gives CASSQVAPDRNGYTF.

The CDR3 nucleotides read TGTGCCATCAGTGAAGGACAGGGCCAATATGAAGCTTTCTTT. Encoded protein: CAISEGQGQYEAFF. The chain carries TRBV10-3 and TRBJ1-1; 8 bases match TRBD1. The CDR3 spans 14 residues. V shed 3 bases and J 7 bases; nucleotides not matched to a gene: 7. In germline, CDR1 is ENHRY, CDR2 SYGVKD.

This clonotype has only a few counts. This chain uses TRBV4-2 with TRBJ2-4; no reliable D call. The better agreement between TRBJ2-7 and the DNA end casts doubt on the J call. CDR3 length: 15 amino acids. Germline assignment: CDR1 LGHNA and CDR2 YNFKEQ. Written as DNA, the CDR3 is TGTGCCAGCAGCCAAGGAGTATCGACGGACTACGAGCAGTACTTC. Protein sequence: CASSQGVSTDYEQYF.

V usage is TRBV7-9 and J usage is TRBJ1-2, with D perhaps TRBD1 (5 bases). V lost 8 bases and J lost 4, with 11 bases in between. The CDR3 runs 12 residues. The germline CDR1 and CDR2 sequences are SEHNR and FQNEAQ (reference sequence). The CDR3 reads CASLGGIYGYTF. In nucleotides, the CDR3 is TGTGCCAGCTTGGGGGGGATCTATGGCTACACCTTC.

This chain uses TRBV6-4 with TRBJ1-5, with D unclear. Trimming removed 2 bases from V and 7 bases from J, with 12 bases in between. Germline CDR1 and CDR2: MRHNA and SNTAGT. There are 14 residues in the CDR3. CDR3 loop: CASSDVLGVQPQHF. Here the CDR3 DNA reads TGTGCCAGCAGTGACGTTCTCGGGGTCCAGCCCCAGCATTTT.

This chain connects TRBV9 to TRBJ2-7; the match to TRBD2 covers 7 bases. The J call may be faulty, since TRBJ2-5 better matches the DNA end. The CDR3 runs 13 residues. Germline V gene data show CDR1 as SGDLS and CDR2 as YYNGEE. CDR3: CASSDYGGETQYF. CDR3 DNA sequence: TGTGCCAGCAGCGACTACGGGGGGGAGACCCAGTACTTC.

This chain links TRBV27 with TRBJ1-5; D gene uncertain. Between the trimmed V and J ends, which lost 5 bases and 2 bases, there was a span of 19 bases. This CDR3 comprises 17 residues. The germline V gene encodes CDR1 MNHEY and CDR2 SMNVEV (reference sequence). CDR3 sequence: CASSPYIYAGGNQPQHF. CDR3 DNA: TGTGCCAGCAGTCCCTACATCTACGCGGGAGGCAATCAGCCCCAGCATTTT.

A note on this clonotype: It may be a read error: a sequence one base away is much more abundant. This rearrangement joins TRBV7-2 to TRBJ2-5, with 7 bases lining up with TRBD2. The CDR3 runs 16 residues. Looked up from germline, CDR1 is SGHTA and CDR2 is FQGNSA. As DNA, the CDR3 is TGTGCCAGCAGCCCGACGACTAGCCCGTACCAAGAGACCCGGTACTTC. This translates into CASSPTTSPYQETRYF.

V usage is TRBV4-1 and J usage is TRBJ1-1, with D unresolved. Germline CDR1 is MGHRA and CDR2 is YSYEKL. Trimming took off 1 base at V and 5 bases at J, with 11 bases between the two ends. The CDR3 length is 14 residues. CDR3 in amino acids: CASSQARTGTEAFF. The CDR3 bases are TGCGCCAGCAGCCAAGCCAGGACGGGTACTGAAGCTTTCTTT.

V usage is TRBV9 and J usage is TRBJ1-2, with TRBD1 as a possible D gene (6 bases). V lost 0 bases and J lost 8, with 14 bases in between. The CDR3 extends over 14 amino acids. Germline V gene data show CDR1 as SGDLS and CDR2 as YYNGEE. The CDR3 sequence: CASSVEPRGEGYTF. For the CDR3, the DNA is TGTGCCAGCAGCGTAGAACCCAGGGGAGAGGGCTACACCTTC.

The J gene is TRBJ2-7, the V gene TRBV12-3 or TRBV12-4, with D possibly being TRBD2 (6 bases). The CDR3 has 13 amino acids. V was shortened by 8 bases and J by 0 bases, with 11 bases between the two germline ends. CDR3 residues: CASAGTLSYEQYF. The DNA of the CDR3 is TGTGCCAGCGCGGGGACTCTCTCCTACGAGCAGTACTTC.

The chain has TRBV20-1 and TRBJ2-7; possibly TRBD2 for D (7 bases). CDR3 length: 14 amino acids. Germline CDR1 is DFQATT and CDR2 is SNEGSKA (reference sequence). Trimming shortened V by 5 bases and J by 9 bases, and 23 bases separated the two germline ends. The CDR3 sequence is CSAGAAGASGAQYF. CDR3 bases: TGCAGTGCTGGAGCGGCGGGAGCCTCGGGGGCGCAGTACTTC.